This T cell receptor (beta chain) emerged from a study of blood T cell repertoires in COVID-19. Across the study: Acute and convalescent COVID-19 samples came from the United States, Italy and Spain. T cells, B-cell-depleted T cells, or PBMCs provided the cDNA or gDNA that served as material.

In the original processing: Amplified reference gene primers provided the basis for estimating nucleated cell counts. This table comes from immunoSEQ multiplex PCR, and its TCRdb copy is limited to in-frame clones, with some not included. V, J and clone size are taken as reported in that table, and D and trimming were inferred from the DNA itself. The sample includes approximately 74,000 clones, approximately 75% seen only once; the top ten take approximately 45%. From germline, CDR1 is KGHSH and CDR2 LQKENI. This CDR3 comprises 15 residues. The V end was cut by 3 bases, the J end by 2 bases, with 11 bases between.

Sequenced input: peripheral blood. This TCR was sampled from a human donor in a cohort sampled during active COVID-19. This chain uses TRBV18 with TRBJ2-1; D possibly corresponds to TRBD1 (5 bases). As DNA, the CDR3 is TGTGCCAGCTCACCGCAGGGTGGTCCCTACAATGAGCAGTTCTTC. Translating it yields CASSPQGGPYNEQFF.